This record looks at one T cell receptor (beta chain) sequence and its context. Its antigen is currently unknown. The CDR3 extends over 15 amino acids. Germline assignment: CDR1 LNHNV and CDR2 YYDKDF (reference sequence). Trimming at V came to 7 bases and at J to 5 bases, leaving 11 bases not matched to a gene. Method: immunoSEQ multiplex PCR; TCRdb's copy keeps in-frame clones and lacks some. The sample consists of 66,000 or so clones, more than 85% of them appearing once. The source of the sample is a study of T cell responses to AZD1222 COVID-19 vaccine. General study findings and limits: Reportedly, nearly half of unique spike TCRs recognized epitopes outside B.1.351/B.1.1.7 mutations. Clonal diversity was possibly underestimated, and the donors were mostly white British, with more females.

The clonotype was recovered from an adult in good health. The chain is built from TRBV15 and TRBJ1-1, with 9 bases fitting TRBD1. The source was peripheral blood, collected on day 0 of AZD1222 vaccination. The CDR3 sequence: CATNPKPGQGTEAFF. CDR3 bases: TGTGCCACCAACCCAAAACCGGGACAGGGTACTGAAGCTTTCTTT.